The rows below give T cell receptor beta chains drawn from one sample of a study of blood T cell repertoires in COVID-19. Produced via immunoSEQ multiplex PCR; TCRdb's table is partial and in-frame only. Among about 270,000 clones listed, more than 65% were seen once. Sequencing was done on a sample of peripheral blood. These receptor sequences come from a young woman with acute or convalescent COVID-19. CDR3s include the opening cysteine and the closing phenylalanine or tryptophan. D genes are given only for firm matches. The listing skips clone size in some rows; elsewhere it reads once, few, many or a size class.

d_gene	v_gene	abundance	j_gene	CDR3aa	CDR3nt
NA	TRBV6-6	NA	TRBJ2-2	CASSQDRGTYSGRLNTGELFF	TGTGCCAGCAGTCAGGACAGGGGGACCTACAGCGGGAGGCTAAATACCGGGGAGCTGTTTTTT
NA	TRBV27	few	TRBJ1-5	CASSTNRENQPQHF	TGTGCCAGCAGCACCAACAGGGAAAATCAGCCCCAGCATTTT
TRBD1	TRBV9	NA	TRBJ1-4	CASSFRDRAGEKLFF	TGTGCCAGCAGCTTCCGGGACAGGGCAGGAGAAAAACTGTTTTTT
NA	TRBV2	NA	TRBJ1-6	CASTLQAGGSPLHF	TGTGCCAGCACCCTCCAAGCGGGGGGCTCACCCCTCCACTTT
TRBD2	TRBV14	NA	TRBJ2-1	CASSVGTSGPYNEQFF	TGTGCCAGCAGCGTCGGGACTAGCGGACCCTACAATGAGCAGTTCTTC
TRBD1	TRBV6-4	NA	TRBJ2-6	CASSLTGGSGANVLTF	TGTGCCAGCAGCTTGACAGGGGGCTCTGGGGCCAACGTCCTGACTTTC
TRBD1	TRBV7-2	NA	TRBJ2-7	CASTRGPVTYEQYF	TGTGCCAGCACTAGGGGGCCTGTCACCTACGAGCAGTACTTC
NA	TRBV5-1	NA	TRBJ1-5	CASSPQPNQPQHF	TGCGCCAGCAGCCCACAGCCCAATCAGCCCCAGCATTTT
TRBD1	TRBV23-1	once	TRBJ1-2	CASSQIPMGQGSYGYTF	TGCGCCAGCAGTCAAATACCAATGGGACAGGGCAGTTATGGCTACACCTTC
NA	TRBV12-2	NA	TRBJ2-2	CASRLVGCDRLTGELFF	TGTGCAAGTCGCTTAGTTGGGTGTGACAGGTTAACCGGGGAGCTGTTTTTT
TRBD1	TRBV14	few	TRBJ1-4	CASSQGRGRGEKLFF	TGTGCCAGCAGCCAAGGGAGGGGGCGCGGTGAAAAACTGTTTTTT
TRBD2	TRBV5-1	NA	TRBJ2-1	CASSLEGLAGGPKFF	TGCGCCAGCAGCTTGGAGGGACTAGCGGGAGGGCCAAAGTTCTTC
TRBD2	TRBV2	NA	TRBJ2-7	CASGSGRGSYEQYF	TGTGCCAGCGGGAGCGGGAGGGGCTCCTACGAGCAGTACTTC
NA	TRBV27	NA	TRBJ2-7	CASSLDSSYEQYF	TGTGCCAGCAGCCTGGACAGTTCCTACGAGCAGTACTTC
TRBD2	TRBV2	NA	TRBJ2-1	CASSTMRTSYNEQFF	TGTGCCAGCAGTACCATGAGGACTAGCTACAATGAGCAGTTCTTC
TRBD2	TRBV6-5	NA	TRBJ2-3	CASRETSGRAHTQYF	TGTGCCAGCAGGGAGACTAGCGGGAGGGCACATACGCAGTATTTT
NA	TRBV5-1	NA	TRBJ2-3	CASSLSPTYLPSTDTQYF	TGCGCCAGCAGCTTGAGTCCCACCTACTTACCTAGCACAGATACGCAGTATTTT
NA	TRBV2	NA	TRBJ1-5	CASSEDSTHQPQHF	TGTGCCAGCAGTGAGGACAGTACGCATCAGCCCCAGCATTTT
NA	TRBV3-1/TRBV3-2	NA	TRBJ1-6	CASSRDGGDSPLHF	TGTGCCAGCAGCCGGGACGGAGGGGATTCACCCCTCCACTTT
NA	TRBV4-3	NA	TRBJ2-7	CASSQELTYEQYF	TGCGCCAGCAGCCAAGAACTTACCTACGAGCAGTACTTC
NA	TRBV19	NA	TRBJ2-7	CASKAVGISYEQYF	TGTGCCTCAAAAGCGGTCGGGATCTCCTACGAGCAGTACTTC
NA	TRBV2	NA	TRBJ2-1	CAGVRASGGNEQFF	TGTGCCGGAGTGCGCGCGTCGGGCGGGAATGAGCAGTTCTTC